Listed here is a single TCR beta chain. The antigen is unknown. The CDR3 extends over 14 amino acids. V was trimmed by 4 bases and J by 5 bases, leaving 15 bases between them. Germline values: CDR1 SGHNT, CDR2 YYREEE (reference sequence). The data were obtained in a study of Ad26.COV2.S vaccination and SARS-CoV-2 variants. Study in general: Administration of Ad26.COV2.S was intramuscular, either once or twice 56 days apart.

Indicated treatment: about 20 received Ad26.COV2.S at low or high dose, single or two shots; several received placebo; per-sample allocation not given. Specimens were obtained on day 63 following the first vaccine or placebo injection. A Boston donor was an adult aged 18-55 years. Study results and caveats: Total responses of T cells may have been underestimated by the analyses of TCR breadth and depth.

The protocol was immunoSEQ multiplex PCR, while the TCRdb copy is restricted to in-frame clones and leaves out a portion. This table has 250,000 to 300,000 clones, over 75% appearing once. The specimen comprised peripheral blood, sampled in a trial of Ad26.COV2.S vaccine versus placebo. The chain has TRBV5-4 and TRBJ2-5; D not resolved. This clonotype was obtained from a person aged 18 to 65 who received the Ad26.COV2.S COVID-19 vaccine or a placebo. Here the CDR3 reads CASSPLGLGETQYF. In DNA, the CDR3 is TGTGCCAGCAGCCCTTTGGGTCTCGGGGAGACCCAGTACTTC.